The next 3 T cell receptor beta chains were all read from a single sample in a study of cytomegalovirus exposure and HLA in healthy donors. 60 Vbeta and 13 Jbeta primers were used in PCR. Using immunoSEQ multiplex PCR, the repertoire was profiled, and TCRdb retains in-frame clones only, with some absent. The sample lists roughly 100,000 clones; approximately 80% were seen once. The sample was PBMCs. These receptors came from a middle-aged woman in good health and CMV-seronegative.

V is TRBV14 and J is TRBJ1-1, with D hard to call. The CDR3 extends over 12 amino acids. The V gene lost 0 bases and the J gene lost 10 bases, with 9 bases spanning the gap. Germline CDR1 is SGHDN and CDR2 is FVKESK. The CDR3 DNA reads TGTGCCAGCAGCCAAGATCGGTTTGGAGCTTTCTTT. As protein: CASSQDRFGAFF.

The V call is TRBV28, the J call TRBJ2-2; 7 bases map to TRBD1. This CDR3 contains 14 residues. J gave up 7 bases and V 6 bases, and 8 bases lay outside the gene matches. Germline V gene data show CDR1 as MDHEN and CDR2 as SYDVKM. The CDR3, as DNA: TGTGCCAGCAGCTCGACAGGGTTGAACGGGGAGCTGTTTTTT. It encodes CASSSTGLNGELFF.

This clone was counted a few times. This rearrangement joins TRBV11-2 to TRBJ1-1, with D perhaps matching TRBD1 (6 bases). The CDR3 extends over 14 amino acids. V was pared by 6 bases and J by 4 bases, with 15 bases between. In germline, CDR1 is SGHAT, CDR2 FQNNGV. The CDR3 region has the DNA TGTGCCAGCAGTTTACAGGGTTTTGGCACTGAAGCTTTCTTT. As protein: CASSLQGFGTEAFF. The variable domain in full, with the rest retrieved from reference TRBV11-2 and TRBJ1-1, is EAGVAQSPRYKIIEKRQSVAFWCNPISGHATLYWYQQILGQGPKLLIQFQNNGVVDDSQLPKDRFSAERLKGVDSTLKIQPAKLEDSAVYLCASSLQGFGTEAFFGQGTRLTVV.